This paragraph covers one T cell receptor (beta chain) sequence. The antigen is undetermined. Trimming took off 4 bases at V and 2 bases at J, with 13 bases between the two ends. Germline lookup yields CDR1 SGHDT and CDR2 YYEEEE. The CDR3 is 15 amino acids. These data are taken from a study of blood T cells in healthy people across ages. Study-level points and caveats: Estimated diversity that came from one million T cells was considered an underestimate. In these data, TCR beta diversity tracked strongly with naive T cell percentage. Naive and antigen-experienced cells were not separated, limiting conclusive comparison.

It was with a sample-barcoded 5' primer and a J-beta primer mix that a second PCR of about 7 to 12 cycles was run. TCRdb called the 5' RACE reads again in MiXCR, with one record for every CDR3 protein. The sample records 2 million or so distinct CDR3 sequences, around 48% being singletons. Input material: blood. V is TRBV5-6 and J is TRBJ1-5; D is uncertain. The sequence was collected from a middle-aged woman in good health. CDR3 protein: CASSRLGIGNQPQHF. The CDR3 DNA sequence: TGTGCCAGCAGCCGTTTAGGTATTGGCAATCAGCCCCAGCATTTT.